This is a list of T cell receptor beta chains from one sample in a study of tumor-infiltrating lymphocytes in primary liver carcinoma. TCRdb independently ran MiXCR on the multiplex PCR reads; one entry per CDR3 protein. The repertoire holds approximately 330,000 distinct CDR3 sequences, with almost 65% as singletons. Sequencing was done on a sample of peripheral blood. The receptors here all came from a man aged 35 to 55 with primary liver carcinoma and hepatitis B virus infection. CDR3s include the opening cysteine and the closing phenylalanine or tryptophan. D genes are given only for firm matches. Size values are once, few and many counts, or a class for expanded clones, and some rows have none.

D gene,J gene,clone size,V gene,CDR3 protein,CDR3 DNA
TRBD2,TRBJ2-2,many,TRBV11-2,CASSFAGTTGTGELFF,TGTGCCAGCAGCTTCGCCGGGACTACGGGCACCGGGGAGCTGTTTTTT
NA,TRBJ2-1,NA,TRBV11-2,CASSLGKNEQFF,TGTGCCAGCAGCCTAGGGAAAAATGAGCAGTTCTTC
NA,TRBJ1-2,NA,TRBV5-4,CASSAGQPYGYAF,TGTGCCAGCAGCGCCGGACAGCCCTATGGCTACGCCTTC
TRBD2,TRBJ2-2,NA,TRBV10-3,CAVRRLAGEGGTGELFF,TGTGCCGTCAGGCGACTAGCGGGAGAGGGGGGCACCGGGGAGCTGTTTTTT
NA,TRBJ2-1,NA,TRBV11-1,CASSLAERAGENEQFF,TGTGCCAGCAGCTTAGCGGAAAGGGCAGGGGAGAATGAGCAGTTCTTC
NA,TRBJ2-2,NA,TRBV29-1,CSVGTLNTRELFF,TGCAGCGTGGGAACTTTGAACACCCGGGAGCTGTTTTTT
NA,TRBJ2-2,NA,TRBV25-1,CASSGSRLGELFF,TGTGCCAGCAGTGGATCACGATTGGGGGAGCTGTTTTTT
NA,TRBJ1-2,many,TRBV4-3,CASSPAGRTPYGYTF,TGCGCCAGCAGCCCCGCCGGACGGACGCCGTATGGCTACACCTTC
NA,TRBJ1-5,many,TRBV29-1,CSPRGAHRGYSNQPQHF,TGCAGCCCCCGGGGGGCCCACCGAGGGTATAGCAATCAGCCCCAGCATTTT
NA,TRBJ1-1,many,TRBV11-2,CASSLVGLNTEAFF,TGTGCCAGCAGCTTAGTAGGGCTGAACACTGAAGCTTTCTTT
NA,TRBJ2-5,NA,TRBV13,CANSLSGVGQETQYF,TGTGCCAACAGCTTATCCGGCGTAGGACAAGAGACCCAGTACTTC
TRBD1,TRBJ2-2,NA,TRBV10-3,CAISAYGDRGNTGELFF,TGTGCCATCAGCGCGTATGGGGACAGGGGGAACACCGGGGAGCTGTTTTTT
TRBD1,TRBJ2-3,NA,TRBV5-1,CASSLEQGAVDTQYF,TGCGCCAGCAGCTTGGAGCAGGGGGCCGTAGATACGCAGTATTTT
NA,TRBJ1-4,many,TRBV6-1,CASSEPPGFYNEKLFF,TGTGCCAGCAGTGAACCCCCGGGTTTCTATAATGAAAAACTGTTTTTT
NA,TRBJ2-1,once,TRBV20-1,CSAPFWLNEQFF,TGCAGTGCTCCCTTTTGGTTAAATGAGCAGTTCTTC
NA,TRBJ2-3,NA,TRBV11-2,CASSLARGSTDTQYF,TGTGCCAGCAGCCTCGCCAGGGGTTCCACAGATACGCAGTATTTC
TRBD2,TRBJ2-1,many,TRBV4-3,CASSQAVAGVDEQFF,TGCGCCAGCAGCCAAGCGGTAGCGGGAGTCGATGAGCAGTTCTTC
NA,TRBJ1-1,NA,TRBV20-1,CSARQMNTEAFF,TGCAGTGCTAGACAAATGAACACTGAAGCTTTCTTC
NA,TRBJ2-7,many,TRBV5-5,CASSLEDGIYEQYF,TGTGCCAGCAGCTTGGAGGACGGCATCTACGAGCAGTACTTC
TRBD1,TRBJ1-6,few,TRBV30,CAWRMTGKDSPLHF,TGTGCCTGGAGAATGACAGGGAAAGATTCACCCCTCCACTTT
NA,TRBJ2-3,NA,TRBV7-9,CASSPRRGGDTQYF,TGTGCCAGCAGCCCGCGCAGGGGCGGGGATACGCAGTATTTT
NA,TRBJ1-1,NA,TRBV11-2,CASIGGGVNTEAFF,TGTGCCAGCATTGGTGGCGGAGTGAACACTGAAGCTTTCTTT
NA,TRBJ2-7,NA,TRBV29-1,CSVGTGAPEKQNF,NA
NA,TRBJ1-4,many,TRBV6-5,CASRPRGLGEKLFF,TGTGCCAGCAGACCCCGGGGGTTGGGTGAAAAACTGTTTTTT
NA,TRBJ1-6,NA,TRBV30,CAWSEGFSYNSPLHF,TGTGCCTGGAGTGAAGGGTTTTCCTATAATTCACCCCTCCACTTT
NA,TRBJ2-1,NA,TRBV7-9,CASSLEGQPLYNEQFF,TGTGCCAGCAGCTTAGAGGGGCAGCCCTTATACAATGAGCAGTTCTTC
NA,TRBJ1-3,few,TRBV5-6,CASSSISGGNTIYF,TGTGCCAGCAGCTCAATATCGGGAGGAAACACCATATATTTT
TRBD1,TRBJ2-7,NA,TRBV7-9,CASSSRYGTGSSDEQYF,TGTGCCAGCAGCTCCAGATACGGGACAGGCTCATCGGACGAGCAGTACTTC
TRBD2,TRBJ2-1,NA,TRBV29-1,CSVVPGRGNKQFF,TGCAGCGTTGTCCCCGGGAGGGGGAATAAGCAGTTCTTC
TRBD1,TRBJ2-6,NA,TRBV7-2,CVSSSRTGEGSGANVLTF,TGTGTCAGCAGCTCCAGGACAGGGGAGGGATCTGGGGCCAACGTCCTGACTTTC
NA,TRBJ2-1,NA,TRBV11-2,CASTYNYNDQFF,TGTGCCAGCACCTATAACTACAATGATCAGTTCTTC
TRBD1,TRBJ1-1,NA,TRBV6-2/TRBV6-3,CASSNPRGQPSTSWIPTEAFF,TGTGCCAGCAGTAACCCCAGGGGGCAACCTTCTACCTCATGGATCCCCACTGAAGCTTTCTTT
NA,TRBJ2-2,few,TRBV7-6,CASSLRPGEDTGELFF,TGTGCCAGCAGCCTAAGGCCGGGAGAAGACACCGGGGAGCTGTTTTTT
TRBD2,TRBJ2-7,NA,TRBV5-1,CASSNGLGNEQYF,TGCGCCAGCAGCAATGGACTAGGGAACGAGCAGTACTTC
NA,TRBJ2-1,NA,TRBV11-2,CFSSLGKAVYNEQFF,TGTTTCAGCAGCTTGGGCAAAGCGGTGTACAATGAGCAGTTCTTC
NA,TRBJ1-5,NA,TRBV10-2,CASMRGGSQPQHF,TGCGCCAGCATGCGGGGAGGGAGTCAGCCCCAGCATTTT
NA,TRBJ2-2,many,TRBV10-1,CASSESHPTGELFF,TGCGCCAGCAGTGAGTCTCATCCCACCGGGGAGCTGTTTTTT
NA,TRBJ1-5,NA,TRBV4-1,CASSQFMPSQPQHF,TGCGCCAGCAGCCAATTCATGCCATCCCAGCCCCAGCATTTT
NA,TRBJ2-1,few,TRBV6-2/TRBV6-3,CASSHPTLRESRNEQFF,TGTGCCAGCAGTCACCCGACCCTTCGGGAAAGTAGGAATGAGCAGTTCTTC
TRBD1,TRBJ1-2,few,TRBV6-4,CARVPGQDYGYTF,TGTGCCAGGGTCCCGGGACAGGACTATGGCTACACCTTC
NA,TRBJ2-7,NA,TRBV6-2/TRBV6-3,CATLWRPYEQYF,TGTGCCACTCTGTGGAGACCCTACGAGCAGTACTTC
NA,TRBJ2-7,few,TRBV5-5,CASSGGPGGEQYF,TGTGCCAGCAGCGGAGGGCCGGGCGGCGAGCAGTACTTC
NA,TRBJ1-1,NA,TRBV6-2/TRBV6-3,CASSYIGNTEVFF,TGTGCCAGCAGTTACATAGGGAATACTGAAGTTTTCTTT
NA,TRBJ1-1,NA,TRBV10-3,CAIGESRGRRFTEAFF,TGTGCCATCGGTGAGTCCCGGGGCAGGAGATTCACTGAAGCTTTCTTT
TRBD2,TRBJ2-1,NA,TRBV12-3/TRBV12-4,CASSGSGRIENEQFF,TGTGCCAGCAGTGGTAGCGGGAGGATCGAGAATGAGCAGTTCTTC
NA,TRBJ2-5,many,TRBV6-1,CASSVGTQYF,TGTGCCAGCAGTGTGGGGACCCAGTACTTC